The clone carrying this T cell receptor beta chain was seen more than once but under ten times. The antigen is not known. This record comes from a study of cytomegalovirus exposure and HLA in healthy donors. This PCR relied on a set of 60 Vbeta primers and 13 Jbeta primers. Assay used: immunoSEQ multiplex PCR; TCRdb lists only in-frame clones, some missing. The sample carries about 41,000 clones, more than 65% recorded once. The length of the CDR3 is 15 residues. CDR1 SGDLS and CDR2 YYNGEE come from the germline V gene. Trimming took 4 bases from V and 4 from J; bases not matched to a gene: 3. Study observations and caveats: Follow-up analysis found HLA locus-dependent TCR association rates, highest for DRB1 and lowest for HLA-C.

The specimen was PBMCs. The chain combines TRBV9 with TRBJ2-2; 11 nucleotides match TRBD2. The origin of this receptor is a man aged 45-65 years in good health and CMV-seronegative. This chain's CDR3 is CASSTGLAVTGELFF. The CDR3 DNA follows: TGTGCCAGCAGCACGGGACTAGCGGTCACCGGGGAGCTGTTTTTT.